Below are 22 T cell receptor beta chains sequenced from a single sample in a study of cytomegalovirus exposure and HLA in healthy donors. The PCR made use of 60 Vbeta and 13 Jbeta primers. Data came from immunoSEQ multiplex PCR; TCRdb stores just in-frame clones and leaves some out. The sample contains 120,000 to 150,000 clones, around 72% of which appear only once. The specimen was PBMCs. The origin of the receptors is a man aged 40-50 years in good health and CMV-seronegative.

This clone was seen a few times. One end of the junction does not line up with germline, which may come from a read error. The CDR3 sequence is CSAGQTDQPQNF. Here the CDR3 DNA reads TGCAGCGCTGGACAGACCGATCAGCCCCAGAATTTT. The chain carries TRBV29-1 and TRBJ1-5; perhaps TRBD1 as D (6 bases). Germline values: CDR1 SQVTM, CDR2 ANQGSEA. The length of the CDR3 is 12 residues.

The V and J genes are TRBV2 and TRBJ1-2; no clear D. The CDR3 extends over 14 amino acids. V was cut by 6 bases and J by 8 bases, with 19 bases left in between. Germline assignment: CDR1 SNHLY and CDR2 FYNNEI. CDR3 region: CASSSISGRYGYTF. The CDR3, as DNA: TGTGCCAGCAGCTCAATTTCGGGGAGGTACGGCTACACCTTC. The complete variable domain, with remaining parts taken from reference TRBV2 and TRBJ1-2, reads EPEVTQTPSHQVTQMGQEVILRCVPISNHLYFYWYRQILGQKVEFLVSFYNNEISEKSEIFDDQFSVERPDGSNFTLKIRSTKLEDSAMYFCASSSISGRYGYTFGSGTRLTVV.

The V and J genes are TRBV4-1 and TRBJ2-7; TRBD2 matches 9 bases. Germline V CDR1 and CDR2: MGHRA, YSYEKL. This CDR3 contains 15 residues. V was clipped by 1 base and J by 2 bases; unmatched bases: 3. CDR3 DNA sequence: TGCGCCAGCAGCCAAGTGCGGGGGGGGCCCTACGAGCAGTACTTC. Translating gives CASSQVRGGPYEQYF.

J is TRBJ2-7 and V is TRBV19, with D perhaps TRBD1 (5 bases). Germline loops: CDR1 LNHDA, CDR2 SQIVND (reference sequence). The V and J ends lost 10 bases and 3 bases respectively, with 16 bases between them. The CDR3 contains 13 residues. The CDR3 loop is CATQRQGSYEQYF. The CDR3 DNA reads TGTGCCACCCAAAGGCAGGGAAGCTACGAGCAGTACTTC.

V gene TRBV4-2 combines with J gene TRBJ1-1; 11 nucleotides line up with TRBD1. Germline V lookup: CDR1 LGHNA, CDR2 YNFKEQ. Losses at the gene ends were 1 base for V and 3 bases for J; bases not matched to a gene: 4. CDR3 size: 16 residues. The CDR3 nucleotides read TGTGCCAGCAGCCAAGCTCCGGGACAGGGGGACACTGAAGCTTTCTTT. Amino acid sequence: CASSQAPGQGDTEAFF.

This clone was observed a single time. The CDR3 protein is CASSFGSDNSPLHF. CDR3 DNA sequence: TGTGCCAGCAGCTTCGGGTCGGATAATTCACCCCTCCACTTT. V and J are TRBV7-3 and TRBJ1-6; no definite D call. The CDR3 contains 14 residues. The germline V and J ends were trimmed by 3 bases and 5 bases, with 8 bases remaining between them. Per the germline V gene, CDR1 is SGHTA and CDR2 is FQGTGA.

The chain combines TRBV9 with TRBJ2-1, with TRBD2 matching over 8 bases. Germline CDR1 and CDR2: SGDLS and YYNGEE. This CDR3 has 20 residues. V dropped 0 bases and J dropped 7; count of bases not matched to a gene: 21. CDR3 in amino acids: CASSVGVRGGEFRPGNEQFF. The DNA for the CDR3 is TGTGCCAGCAGCGTAGGGGTCCGGGGGGGGGAGTTCCGACCAGGGAATGAGCAGTTCTTC.

This clone was detected a few times. The V call is TRBV19, the J call TRBJ2-7; 7 nucleotides match TRBD2. This CDR3 is 15 amino acids long. V shed 5 bases, J shed 3 bases, and the junction held 10 bases outside the gene matches. Looked up from germline, CDR1 is LNHDA and CDR2 is SQIVND (reference sequence). In nucleotides, the CDR3 is TGTGCCAGTAGTGCCACCCGGGACTATCACTACGAGCAGTACTTC. It specifies CASSATRDYHYEQYF.

This clone was counted a single time. The chain links TRBV10-3 to TRBJ2-2; D perhaps matches TRBD2 (6 bases). This CDR3 contains 16 residues. The ends were cut back, 6 bases at V and 0 bases at J, with 14 bases in the middle. CDR1 ENHRY and CDR2 SYGVKD come from the germline V gene. CDR3 bases: TGTGCCATCAGAGCGACTAGACCCACGAACACCGGGGAGCTGTTTTTT. It codes for CAIRATRPTNTGELFF.

This sequence joins TRBV27 and TRBJ1-5, with TRBD1 as a possible D gene (5 bases). The V gene's germline CDR1 is MNHEY and CDR2 SMNVEV (reference sequence). The CDR3 length is 15 residues. Trimming removed 2 bases at V and 6 bases at J, with 14 bases between. CDR3: CASSLQGMGFQPQHF. In nucleotides, the CDR3 is TGTGCCAGCAGTTTACAGGGAATGGGCTTTCAGCCCCAGCATTTT.

The rearrangement uses TRBV6-6 and TRBJ1-5, with 9 nucleotides matching TRBD1. CDR3 length: 15 residues. J lost 7 bases, V lost 5 bases, and 9 bases had no gene match. In germline, CDR1 is MNHNY, CDR2 SVGAGI (reference sequence). CDR3 nucleotides: TGTGCCAGCAGTAAACCGACAGGGGGAGGACAGCCCCAGCATTTT. Amino acids: CASSKPTGGGQPQHF.

J is TRBJ2-7 and V is TRBV19; the D gene is possibly TRBD1 (6 bases). Deletions cut 4 bases from V and 3 bases from J, with 13 bases between. Germline CDR1 LNHDA, CDR2 SQIVND (reference sequence). The CDR3 covers 14 residues. Here the CDR3 reads CASSSPGHYYEQYF. In DNA form, the CDR3 reads TGTGCCAGTAGTAGTCCGGGACACTACTACGAGCAGTACTTC. The full variable domain, its missing parts supplied by reference TRBV19 and TRBJ2-7, is DGGITQSPKYLFRKEGQNVTLSCEQNLNHDAMYWYRQDPGQGLRLIYYSQIVNDFQKGDIAEGYSVSREKKESFPLTVTSAQKNPTAFYLCASSSPGHYYEQYFGPGTRLTVT.

There are a few counts of this clone. For the CDR3, the DNA is TGTGCCAGCAGTGAGACAGGGATCGGTGAAAAACTGTTTTTT. Translating gives CASSETGIGEKLFF. This sequence joins TRBV6-1 and TRBJ1-4, with TRBD1 matching 7 bases. The CDR3 runs 14 residues. From germline, CDR1 is MNHNS and CDR2 SASEGT. V shed 3 bases, J shed 7 bases, and the junction held 5 bases outside the gene matches.

The chain uses TRBV10-3 and TRBJ1-5, with a possible D match to TRBD1 (6 bases). Germline values: CDR1 ENHRY, CDR2 SYGVKD. The CDR3 runs to 13 residues. Deletions cut 8 bases from V and 6 bases from J, with 14 bases between. For the CDR3, the DNA is TGTGCCATCGGGAACAGGGTAGGTCAGCCCCAGCATTTT. Translating gives CAIGNRVGQPQHF.

Turning to this clone: The junction shows a germline mismatch at one end, possibly a read error. J is TRBJ1-2 and V is TRBV30; D is uncertain. The germline CDR1 and CDR2 sequences are GTSNPN and SVGIG (reference sequence). This CDR3 region has 13 residues. The CDR3 is CAWSVCSHYGYPF. DNA of the CDR3: TGTGCCTGGAGTGTGTGCAGCCACTATGGCTACCCCTTC.

The table lists this clone with a count of one. The genes are TRBV2 and TRBJ1-5, with 10 positions matching TRBD1. V gave up 5 bases and J gave up 2 bases; unmatched junction bases: 3. This CDR3 spans 15 amino acids. Germline CDR1 SNHLY, CDR2 FYNNEI. As DNA, the CDR3 is TGTGCCAGCAGTCGGACAGGGGGAGGCAATCAGCCCCAGCATTTT. Amino acids: CASSRTGGGNQPQHF.

The V and J genes are TRBV11-2 and TRBJ1-2, with 10 bases aligning to TRBD1. Trimming took 4 bases from V and 3 from J; bases not matched to a gene: 11. Germline assignment: CDR1 SGHAT and CDR2 FQNNGV. The CDR3 has 17 residues. The CDR3 loop reads CASSSSLTGGNDYGYTF. The DNA of the CDR3 is TGTGCCAGCAGCTCCAGCCTGACAGGGGGCAATGACTATGGCTACACCTTC. The full variable domain, completed using reference TRBV11-2 and TRBJ1-2, is EAGVAQSPRYKIIEKRQSVAFWCNPISGHATLYWYQQILGQGPKLLIQFQNNGVVDDSQLPKDRFSAERLKGVDSTLKIQPAKLEDSAVYLCASSSSLTGGNDYGYTFGSGTRLTVV.

This sequence joins TRBV5-1 and TRBJ1-4; 10 positions agree with TRBD1. Germline lookup yields CDR1 SGHRS and CDR2 YFSETQ. V shed 3 bases, J shed 5 bases, and the junction held 4 bases outside the gene matches. The CDR3 totals 15 residues. The CDR3 DNA is TGCGCCAGCAGCTGGGGGACAGGGGAGAATGAAAAACTGTTTTTT. Translating gives CASSWGTGENEKLFF.

This clone turned up a few times. The chain has TRBV19 and TRBJ2-2; 8 bases are shared with TRBD1. CDR3 length equals 14 residues. The V and J ends lost 6 bases and 5 bases, in that order; junction bases with no gene match: 5. Germline V gives CDR1 LNHDA, CDR2 SQIVND (reference sequence). The CDR3 region is CASRRQGWTGELFF. Written as DNA, the CDR3 is TGTGCCAGTAGAAGACAGGGGTGGACCGGGGAGCTGTTTTTT.

Turning to this clone: An end of the junction differs from the germline gene, which may be a read error. This chain connects TRBV7-9 to TRBJ1-2, with TRBD1 as a possible D gene (6 bases). Looked up from germline, CDR1 is SEHNR and CDR2 is FQNEAQ (reference sequence). The CDR3 runs 12 residues. In nucleotides, the CDR3 is TGTTCCAGCAGTCAGGGGTATCTTGGCTACACCTTC. This encodes CSSSQGYLGYTF.

This sequence joins TRBV11-2 and TRBJ1-5; 7 bases align to TRBD1. Germline CDR1 reads SGHAT; CDR2 reads FQNNGV. J gave up 0 bases and V 6 bases, and 17 bases lay outside the gene matches. The length of the CDR3 is 19 residues. As DNA, the CDR3 is TGTGCCAGCAGGTTCCTATCCCGGGACAGCACCTATAGCAATCAGCCCCAGCATTTT. This sequence encodes CASRFLSRDSTYSNQPQHF.

CDR3 nucleotide sequence: TGCAGCGGATTTGACAGTGCCTCCTACAATGAGCAGTTCTTC. Translation gives CSGFDSASYNEQFF. The V call is TRBV29-1, the J call TRBJ2-1; tentative D call: TRBD1 (5 bases). V was trimmed by 7 bases and J by 0 bases, leaving 13 bases between them. Germline lookup yields CDR1 SQVTM and CDR2 ANQGSEA. This CDR3 has 14 residues.